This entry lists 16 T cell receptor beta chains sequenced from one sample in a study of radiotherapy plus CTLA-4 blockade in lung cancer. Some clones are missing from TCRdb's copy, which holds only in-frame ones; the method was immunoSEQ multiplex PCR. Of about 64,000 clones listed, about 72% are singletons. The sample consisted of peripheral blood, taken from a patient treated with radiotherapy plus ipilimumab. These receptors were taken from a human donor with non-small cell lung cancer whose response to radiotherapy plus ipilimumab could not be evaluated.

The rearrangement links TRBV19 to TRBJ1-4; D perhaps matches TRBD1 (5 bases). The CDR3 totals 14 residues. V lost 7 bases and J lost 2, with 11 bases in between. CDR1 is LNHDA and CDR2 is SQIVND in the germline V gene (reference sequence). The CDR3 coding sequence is TGTGCCAGTACCCCAGGGCAGACTAATGAAAAACTGTTTTTT. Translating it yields CASTPGQTNEKLFF.

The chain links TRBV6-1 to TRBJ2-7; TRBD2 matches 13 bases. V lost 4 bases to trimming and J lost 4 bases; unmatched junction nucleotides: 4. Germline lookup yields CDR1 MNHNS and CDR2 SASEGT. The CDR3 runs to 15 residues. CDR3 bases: TGTGCCAGCAGTGTGGGGACTAGCGGGACATACGAGCAGTACTTC. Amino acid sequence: CASSVGTSGTYEQYF.

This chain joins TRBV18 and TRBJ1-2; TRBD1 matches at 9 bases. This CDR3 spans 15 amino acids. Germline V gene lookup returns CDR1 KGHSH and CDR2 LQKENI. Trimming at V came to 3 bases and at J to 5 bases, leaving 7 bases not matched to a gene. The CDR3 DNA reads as TGTGCCAGCTCACCGGGACAGGGACGGTTATATGGCTACACCTTC. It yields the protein CASSPGQGRLYGYTF.

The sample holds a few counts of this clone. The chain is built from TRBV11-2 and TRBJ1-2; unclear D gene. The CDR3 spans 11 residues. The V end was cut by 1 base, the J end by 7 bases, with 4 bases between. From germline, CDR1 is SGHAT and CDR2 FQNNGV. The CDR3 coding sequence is TGTGCCAGCAGCTTAGTCGGTGGCTACACCTTC. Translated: CASSLVGGYTF.

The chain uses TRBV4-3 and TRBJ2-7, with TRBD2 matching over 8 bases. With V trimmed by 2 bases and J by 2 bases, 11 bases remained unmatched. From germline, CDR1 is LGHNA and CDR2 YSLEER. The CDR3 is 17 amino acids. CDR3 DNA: TGCGCCAGCAGCCAATCCCCCCTAGCGGGTCCCACCTACGAGCAGTACTTC. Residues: CASSQSPLAGPTYEQYF.

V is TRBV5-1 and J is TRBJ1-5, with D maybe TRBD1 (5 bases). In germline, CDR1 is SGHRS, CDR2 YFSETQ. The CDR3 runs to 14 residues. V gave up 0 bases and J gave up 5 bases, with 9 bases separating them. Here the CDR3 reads CASSLEGRDQPQHF. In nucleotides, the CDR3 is TGCGCCAGCAGCTTGGAGGGCAGGGATCAGCCCCAGCATTTT.

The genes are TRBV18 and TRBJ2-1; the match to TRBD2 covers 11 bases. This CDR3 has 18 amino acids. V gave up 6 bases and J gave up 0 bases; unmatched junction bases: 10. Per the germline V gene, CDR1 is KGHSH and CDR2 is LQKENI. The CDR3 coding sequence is TGTGCCAGCTCCCGTCTTGGACTAGCGGGTTCCTCCTACAATGAGCAGTTCTTC. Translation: CASSRLGLAGSSYNEQFF.

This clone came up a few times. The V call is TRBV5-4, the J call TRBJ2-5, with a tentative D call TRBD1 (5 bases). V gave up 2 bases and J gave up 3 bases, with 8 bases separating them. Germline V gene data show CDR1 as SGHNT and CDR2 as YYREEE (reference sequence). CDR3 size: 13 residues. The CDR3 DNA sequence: TGTGCCAGCAGCTTCGACAGAGAAGAGACCCAGTACTTC. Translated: CASSFDREETQYF.

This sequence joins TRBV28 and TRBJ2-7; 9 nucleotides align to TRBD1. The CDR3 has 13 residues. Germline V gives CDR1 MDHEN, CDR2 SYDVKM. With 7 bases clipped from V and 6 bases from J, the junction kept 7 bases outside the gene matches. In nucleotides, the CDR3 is TGTGCCAGCAAGACAGGGGGTGTGAGCGAGCAGTACTTC. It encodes CASKTGGVSEQYF. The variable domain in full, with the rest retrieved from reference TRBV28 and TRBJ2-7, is DVKVTQSSRYLVKRTGEKVFLECVQDMDHENMFWYRQDPGLGLRLIYFSYDVKMKEKGDIPEGYSVSREKKERFSLILESASTNQTSMYLCASKTGGVSEQYFGPGTRLTVT.

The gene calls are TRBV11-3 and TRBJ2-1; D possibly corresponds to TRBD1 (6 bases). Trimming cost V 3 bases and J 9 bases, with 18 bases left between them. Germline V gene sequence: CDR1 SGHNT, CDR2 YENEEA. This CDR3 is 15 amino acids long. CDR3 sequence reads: CASSFVTGKSPEQFF. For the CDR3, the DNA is TGTGCCAGCAGCTTCGTGACAGGCAAAAGCCCTGAGCAGTTCTTC. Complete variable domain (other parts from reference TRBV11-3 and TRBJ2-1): EAGVVQSPRYKIIEKKQPVAFWCNPISGHNTLYWYLQNLGQGPELLIRYENEEAVDDSQLPKDRFSAERLKGVDSTLKIQPAELGDSAVYLCASSFVTGKSPEQFFGPGTRLTVL.

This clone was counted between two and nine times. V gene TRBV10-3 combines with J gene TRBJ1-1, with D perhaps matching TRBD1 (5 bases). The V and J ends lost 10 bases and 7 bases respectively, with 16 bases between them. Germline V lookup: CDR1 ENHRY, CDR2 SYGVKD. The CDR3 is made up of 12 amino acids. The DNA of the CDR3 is TGTGCCACGAGTCTAGGGGATGATGAAGCTTTCTTT. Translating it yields CATSLGDDEAFF.

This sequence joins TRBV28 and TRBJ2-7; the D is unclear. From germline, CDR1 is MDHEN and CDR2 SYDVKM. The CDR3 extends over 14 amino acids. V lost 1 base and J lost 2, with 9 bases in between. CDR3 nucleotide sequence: TGTGCCAGCAGTTTATTTGTAATCGCCTACGAGCAGTACTTC. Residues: CASSLFVIAYEQYF.

In DNA, the CDR3 is TGTGCCAGCAGTGAGATGCCGGGACAGGATAAGACCCAGTACTTC. Amino acids: CASSEMPGQDKTQYF. The chain uses TRBV6-4 and TRBJ2-5; 8 nucleotides match TRBD1. CDR1 and CDR2 (germline): MRHNA, SNTAGT. Trimming cost V 3 bases and J 6 bases; bases outside gene matches: 9. There are 15 residues in the CDR3.

In DNA form, the CDR3 reads TGTGCCAGCAGCGTAGGGGCTAGCGGGTATAGCACAGATACGCAGTATTTT. It encodes CASSVGASGYSTDTQYF. The V call is TRBV9, the J call TRBJ2-3, with TRBD2 identical over 8 bases. V lost 0 bases and J lost 0; bases outside the gene matches: 6. The germline V gene encodes CDR1 SGDLS and CDR2 YYNGEE. This CDR3 has 17 amino acids.

CDR3 coding DNA: TGTGCCAGCAGCGGATTGACAGGGGCGAACACTGAAGCTTTCTTT. The encoded protein is CASSGLTGANTEAFF. The V and J genes are TRBV7-2 and TRBJ1-1; 8 bases are shared with TRBD1. The CDR3 sequence is 15 residues long. J lost 1 base, V lost 5 bases, and 6 bases had no gene match. The germline gives CDR1 SGHTA, CDR2 FQGNSA. Full variable domain (missing parts from reference TRBV7-2 and TRBJ1-1): GAGVSQSPSNKVTEKGKDVELRCDPISGHTALYWYRQSLGQGLEFLIYFQGNSAPDKSGLPSDRFSAERTGGSVSTLTIQRTQQEDSAVYLCASSGLTGANTEAFFGQGTRLTVV.

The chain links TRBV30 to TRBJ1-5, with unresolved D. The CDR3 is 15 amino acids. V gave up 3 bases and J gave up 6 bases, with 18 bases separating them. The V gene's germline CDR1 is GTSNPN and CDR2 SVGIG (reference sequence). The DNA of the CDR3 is TGTGCCTGGAGCCCTGGGTCGGGAGGCCCTCAGCCCCAGCATTTT. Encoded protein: CAWSPGSGGPQPQHF.